This TCR beta chain derives from a study of CD8+CD57+ T cells in acquired aplastic anemia. Looking at the study overall: Sorted CD4+ and CD8+ cells yielded DNA averaging about 3.1 ug.

Sequenced patients had shown CD8+CD57+ cell expansion by flow cytometry. The template for TCR beta VDJ and CDR3 sequence profiling was genomic DNA. Using its own MiXCR run on the reads, TCRdb lists one record per CDR3 protein. The sample lists over 150,000 distinct CDR3 sequences, 71% occurring once. This CDR3 comprises 15 residues. Germline loops: CDR1 WSHSY, CDR2 SAAADI. As concerns this clonotype: One end of the junction fails to match germline, which may point to a read error.

The TCR comes from a human donor with aplastic anemia. V is TRBV10-2 and J is TRBJ2-7, with D possibly being TRBD2 (5 bases). Material: sorted CD4+, CD8+, or CD8+CD57+ T cells (not recorded which) from PBMCs. The CDR3 loop reads CASGESRAGLYEQYF. The CDR3 DNA sequence: TGCGCCAGCGGTGAGTCGAGGGCAGGACTCTACGAGCAGTACTTC.